This T cell receptor (beta chain) is drawn from a study of T-cell reconstitution after alpha-beta-depleted transplantation in children. Per the germline V gene, CDR1 is SGDLS and CDR2 is YYNGEE. The CDR3 loop spans 16 amino acids. After removal of 6 bases from V and 2 bases from J, the junction contained 9 bases not matched to a gene. The TCRbeta library incorporated unique molecular identifiers. MiXCR, applied by TCRdb to the PCR reads, yields one record per CDR3 protein. Here the sample spans around 500,000 distinct CDR3 sequences, 23% being singletons. Concerning this clonotype itself: Its antigen is currently unknown.

Whole-study results and caveats: Reported findings indicate that, about two months after transplant, alpha-beta T cells came from several hundred expanded clones, which were derived from non-depleted graft cells. One year post-transplant, T-cell counts and diversity were largely derived from T cells produced anew. Several patients had high TCRbeta diversity at day 60; it came from surviving recipient T cells and thymic progenitors.

Material: PBMCs, mostly from graft donor cells, obtained 360 days after TCRalphabeta/CD19-depleted stem cell transplant. The chain recombines TRBV9 with TRBJ2-3; 10 nucleotides align to TRBD2. This TCR derives from a boy younger than two who had a stem cell transplant for acute myeloid leukemia, so the T cells may come from the graft donor. CDR3 DNA sequence: TGTGCCAGCAAGGCTAGCGGGGGCCAGGACACAGATACGCAGTATTTT. It codes for CASKASGGQDTDTQYF.